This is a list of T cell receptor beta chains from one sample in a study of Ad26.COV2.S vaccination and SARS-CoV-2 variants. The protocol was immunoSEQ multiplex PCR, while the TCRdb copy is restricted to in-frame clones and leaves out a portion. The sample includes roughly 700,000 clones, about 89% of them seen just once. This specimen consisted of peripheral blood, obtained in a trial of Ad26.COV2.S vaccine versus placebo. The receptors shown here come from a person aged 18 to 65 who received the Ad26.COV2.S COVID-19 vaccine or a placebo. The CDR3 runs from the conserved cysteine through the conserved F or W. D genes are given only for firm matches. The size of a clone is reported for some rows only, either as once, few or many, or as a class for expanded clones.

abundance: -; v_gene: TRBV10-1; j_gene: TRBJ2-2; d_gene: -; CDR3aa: CASRPGQNTGELFF; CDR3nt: TGCGCCAGCAGGCCAGGGCAGAACACCGGGGAGCTGTTTTTT
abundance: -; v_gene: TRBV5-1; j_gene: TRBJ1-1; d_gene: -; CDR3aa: CASRPTVNTEAFF; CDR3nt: TGCGCCAGCAGACCGACAGTGAACACTGAAGCTTTCTTT
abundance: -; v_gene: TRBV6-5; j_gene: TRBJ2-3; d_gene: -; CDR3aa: CASKSNLLDTQYF; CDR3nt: TGTGCCAGCAAGTCGAATCTACTAGATACGCAGTATTTT
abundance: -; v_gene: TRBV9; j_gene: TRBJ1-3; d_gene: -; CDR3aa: CASSVAGQLLSGNTIYF; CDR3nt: TGTGCCAGCAGCGTAGCAGGGCAGCTCCTCTCTGGAAACACCATATATTTT
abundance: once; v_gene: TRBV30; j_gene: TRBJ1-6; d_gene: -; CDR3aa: CAWKQTGLHF; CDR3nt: TGTGCCTGGAAGCAAACGGGCCTCCACTTT
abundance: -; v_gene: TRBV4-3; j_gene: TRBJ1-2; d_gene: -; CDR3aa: CASQPSFGGESYGYTF; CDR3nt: TGCGCCAGTCAGCCAAGTTTCGGGGGCGAAAGCTATGGCTACACCTTC
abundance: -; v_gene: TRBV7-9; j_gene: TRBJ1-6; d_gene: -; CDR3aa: CATQLEAPNSPLHF; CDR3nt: TGTGCCACCCAGTTGGAGGCACCCAATTCACCCCTCCACTTT
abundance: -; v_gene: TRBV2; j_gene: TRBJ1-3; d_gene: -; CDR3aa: CASSEKFSGNTIYF; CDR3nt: TGTGCCAGCAGTGAAAAGTTCTCTGGAAACACCATATATTTT
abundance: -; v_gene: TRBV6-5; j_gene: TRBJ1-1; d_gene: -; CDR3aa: CASSYSPYPNTEAFF; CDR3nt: TGTGCCAGCAGTTACTCGCCCTACCCGAACACTGAAGCTTTCTTT
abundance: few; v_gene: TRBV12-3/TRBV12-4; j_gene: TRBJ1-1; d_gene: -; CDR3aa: CASVRGLDTEAFF; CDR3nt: TGTGCCAGCGTTAGGGGTTTGGACACTGAAGCTTTCTTT
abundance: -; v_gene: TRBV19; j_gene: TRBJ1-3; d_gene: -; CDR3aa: CASRQTSSGNTIYF; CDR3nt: TGTGCCAGTAGACAGACTTCCTCTGGAAACACCATATATTTT
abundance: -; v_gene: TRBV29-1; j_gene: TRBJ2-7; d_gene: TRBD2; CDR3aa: CSARGLAGNEQYF; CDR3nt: TGCAGCGCCAGAGGACTAGCGGGAAACGAGCAGTACTTC
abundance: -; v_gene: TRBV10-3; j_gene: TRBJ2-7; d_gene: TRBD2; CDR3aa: CAIGLAGGNEQYF; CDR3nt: TGTGCCATCGGGCTAGCGGGGGGGAACGAGCAGTACTTC
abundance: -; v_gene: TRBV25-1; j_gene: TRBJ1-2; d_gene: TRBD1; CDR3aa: CASSGTGEKYGYTF; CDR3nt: TGTGCCAGCTCCGGGACAGGGGAAAAGTATGGCTACACCTTC
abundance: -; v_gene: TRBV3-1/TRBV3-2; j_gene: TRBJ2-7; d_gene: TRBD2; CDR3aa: CASSPSREGKLYEQYF; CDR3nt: TGTGCCAGCAGCCCTAGCCGGGAGGGGAAACTATACGAGCAGTACTTC
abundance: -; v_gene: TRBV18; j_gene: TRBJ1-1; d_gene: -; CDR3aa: CASSTGGRAFF; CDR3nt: TGTGCCAGCTCAACCGGGGGGCGTGCTTTCTTT
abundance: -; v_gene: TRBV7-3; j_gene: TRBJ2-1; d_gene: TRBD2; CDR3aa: CASSLTGGSYNEQFF; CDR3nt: TGTGCCAGCAGCTTAACGGGAGGGTCCTACAATGAGCAGTTCTTC
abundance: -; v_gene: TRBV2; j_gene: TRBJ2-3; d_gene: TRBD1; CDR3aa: CASTGTGGGRTDTQYF; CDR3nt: TGTGCCAGCACCGGGACAGGGGGTGGTAGAACAGATACGCAGTATTTT
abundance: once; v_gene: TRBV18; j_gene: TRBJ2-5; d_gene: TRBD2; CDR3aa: CASSPTPLAGKYQETQYF; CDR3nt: TGTGCCAGCTCGCCAACCCCCTTAGCGGGAAAGTACCAAGAGACCCAGTACTTC
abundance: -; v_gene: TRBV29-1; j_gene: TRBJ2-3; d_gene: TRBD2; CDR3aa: CSVSGRAADTQYF; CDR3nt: TGCAGCGTTAGCGGGAGGGCGGCAGATACGCAGTATTTT
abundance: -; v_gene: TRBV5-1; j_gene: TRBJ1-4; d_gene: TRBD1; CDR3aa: CASSTGQGGEKLFF; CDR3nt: TGCGCCAGCAGCACGGGACAGGGGGGTGAAAAACTGTTTTTT
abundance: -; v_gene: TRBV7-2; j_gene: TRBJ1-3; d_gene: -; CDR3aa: CASSPGRRNTIYF; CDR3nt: TGTGCCAGCAGCCCCGGACGACGAAACACCATATATTTT
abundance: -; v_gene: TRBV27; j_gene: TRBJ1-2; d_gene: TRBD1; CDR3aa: CASSPDRNYGYTF; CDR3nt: TGTGCCAGCAGTCCGGACAGGAACTATGGCTACACCTTC
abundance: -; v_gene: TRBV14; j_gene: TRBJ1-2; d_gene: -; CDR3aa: CASSPRDTAYGYTF; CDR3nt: TGTGCCAGCAGCCCCCGGGACACCGCCTATGGCTACACCTTC
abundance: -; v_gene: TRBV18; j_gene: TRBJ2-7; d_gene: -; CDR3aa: CASSPRGNEQYF; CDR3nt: TGTGCCAGCTCACCCCGAGGAAACGAGCAGTACTTC
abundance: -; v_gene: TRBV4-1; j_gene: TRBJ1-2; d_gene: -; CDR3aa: CASSLGLFGENYGYTF; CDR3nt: TGCGCCAGCAGCCTGGGACTGTTTGGTGAGAACTATGGCTACACCTTC
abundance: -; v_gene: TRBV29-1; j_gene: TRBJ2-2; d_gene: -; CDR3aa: CSVDVGGVTGELFF; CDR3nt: TGCAGCGTTGACGTAGGGGGAGTCACCGGGGAGCTGTTTTTT